This T cell receptor beta chain was sequenced during a study of glioma-infiltrating T cells after dendritic cell vaccination. Study context: Autologous tumor lysate was loaded overnight onto monocyte-derived dendritic cells grown less than 8 days with IL-4 and GM-CSF. The study, taken as a whole, reports: The cohort had few patients with full blood and tumor sets.

The CDR3 has 16 residues. V lost 3 bases and J lost 3; bases outside the gene matches: 6. Germline-derived CDR1 and CDR2 are SGHAT and FQNNGV. As to time point: after dendritic cell vaccination, including at tumor progression/relapse. None of the glioblastoma patients had an isocitrate dehydrogenase mutation. Sequencing was performed with immunoSEQ multiplex PCR; in TCRdb, only in-frame clones are kept and a portion is missing. Seen here are fewer than 95,000 clones, around 84% observed once, and the top ten hold about 9.3%. The table lists this clone with a count of one. Its antigen is currently unknown.

The chain employs TRBV11-2 and TRBJ2-2; 8 bases map to TRBD1. Specimen: blood, collected after dendritic cell vaccination. This clonotype originated in a human donor with glioblastoma. CDR3 sequence: CASSFGQGAYTGELFF. The CDR3 DNA follows: TGTGCCAGCAGCTTCGGGCAGGGGGCATACACCGGGGAGCTGTTTTTT.